One sample yielded the 27 T cell receptor beta chains listed below, sequenced in a study of regulatory T cells in long-lasting Graves disease. Construction of the TCR beta libraries employed iRepertoire HTBI primers in conjunction with Arm-PCR of CDR3 regions. MiXCR, run by TCRdb on the multiplex PCR reads, gives a single entry per CDR3 protein. The data show about 540,000 distinct CDR3 sequences, approximately 13% seen once. The time point is: newly diagnosed GD, antithyroid drugs for less than 3 months. PBMC-derived RNA was used for the TCR library. The same specimen was also included in a second study, on T cells in Graves' hyperthyroidism and ophthalmopathy.

Sequencing was performed on peripheral blood mononuclear cells (PBMCs), taken at new diagnosis, from a patient treated with antithyroid drugs. Every receptor here comes from a man aged 30 to 39 with Graves disease.

This clonotype was detected ten times or more. The rearrangement uses TRBV7-2 and TRBJ2-1; TRBD2 matches 7 bases. CDR1 is SGHTA, CDR2 FQGNSA, per germline. There are 15 residues in the CDR3. J was trimmed by 6 bases and V by 5 bases; bases with no gene match: 10. In nucleotides, the CDR3 is TGTGCCAGCAGCCCCCCGGGTGGGGGGGGCAATGAGCAGTTCTTC. Translating it yields CASSPPGGGGNEQFF.

This clonotype came up many times. J is TRBJ1-1 and V is TRBV29-1; D gene uncertain. V was shortened by 4 bases and J by 0 bases, with 12 bases between the two germline ends. This CDR3 comprises 14 residues. Germline CDR1 reads SQVTM; CDR2 reads ANQGSEA. Here the CDR3 DNA reads TGCAGCGTTGGACCTCGGGGTGTGAACACTGAAGCTTTCTTT. As protein: CSVGPRGVNTEAFF. The whole variable domain, filled in from reference TRBV29-1 and TRBJ1-1, reads SAVISQKPSRDICQRGTSLTIQCQVDSQVTMMFWYRQQPGQSLTLIATANQGSEATYESGFVIDKFPISRPNLTFSTLTVSNMSPEDSSIYLCSVGPRGVNTEAFFGQGTRLTVV.

This clonotype was observed a handful of times. The chain employs TRBV4-1 and TRBJ2-5; D is unclear. CDR1 is MGHRA, CDR2 YSYEKL, per germline. This CDR3 comprises 14 residues. Trimming took 0 bases from V and 6 from J, leaving 11 bases between them. This CDR3 reads CASSQDSAGKTQYF. The CDR3 DNA follows: TGCGCCAGCAGCCAAGACAGTGCCGGAAAGACCCAGTACTTC.

This clonotype was seen ten or more times. The chain couples TRBV30 to TRBJ2-1; TRBD2 aligns across 10 bases. Germline values: CDR1 GTSNPN, CDR2 SVGIG (reference sequence). The CDR3 is made up of 15 amino acids. V lost 5 bases and J lost 9; bases outside the gene matches: 13. CDR3 amino acids: CAWGPGAGGRGEQFF. The CDR3 region has the DNA TGTGCCTGGGGCCCAGGAGCGGGAGGGAGGGGTGAGCAGTTCTTC.

This clonotype was picked up many times. One end of the junction is discordant with germline, which a read error may explain. This chain joins TRBV5-1 and TRBJ1-1; 7 nucleotides line up with TRBD1. Germline V gives CDR1 SGHRS, CDR2 YFSETQ. This CDR3 has 16 amino acids. CDR3: CASSVVSGGKSTEAFF. CDR3 nucleotide sequence: TGTGCCAGCAGCGTAGTATCAGGGGGTAAAAGCACTGAAGCTTTCTTT.

A remark on this clonotype: This sequence is one base from a far larger clone and is likely a read error. J is TRBJ2-7 and V is TRBV14; D unresolved. The CDR3 contains 11 residues. In germline, CDR1 is SGHDN, CDR2 FVKESK. The CDR3: CVSSQGYEQYF. The CDR3 DNA reads TGTGTCAGCAGCCAAGGGTACGAGCAGTACTTC.

This clonotype occurred many times. V and J are TRBV28 and TRBJ2-7, with D possibly being TRBD1 (5 bases). The CDR3 totals 15 residues. The V end was cut by 10 bases, the J end by 0 bases, with 19 bases between. CDR1 and CDR2 from the germline V gene are MDHEN and SYDVKM. The chain's CDR3 is CATRGGAAISYEQYF. CDR3 DNA sequence: TGTGCCACCCGAGGTGGGGCCGCGATCTCCTACGAGCAGTACTTC.

This clonotype was seen repeatedly, ten times or more. The gene calls are TRBV27 and TRBJ2-1; D is undetermined. Germline V gives CDR1 MNHEY, CDR2 SMNVEV (reference sequence). The CDR3 loop spans 12 amino acids. V lost 6 bases, J lost 7 bases, and 10 bases lay in between. The CDR3 DNA reads as TGTGCCAGCAGGACTTACGGGAATGAGCAGTTCTTC. It specifies CASRTYGNEQFF.

This clonotype was detected ten times or more. This chain links TRBV5-1 with TRBJ1-2; D perhaps matches TRBD1 (6 bases). The CDR3 loop spans 13 amino acids. Trimming took 5 bases from V and 5 from J, leaving 13 bases between them. Germline V gene lookup returns CDR1 SGHRS and CDR2 YFSETQ. The chain's CDR3 is CASSQQGEYGYTF. Here the CDR3 DNA reads TGCGCCAGCAGTCAACAGGGTGAATATGGCTACACCTTC.

Turning to this clonotype: The conserved final phenylalanine or tryptophan is absent from the CDR3, which likely points to a read error. This chain uses TRBV7-9 with TRBJ2-1, with TRBD2 matching over 7 bases. Germline V gene lookup returns CDR1 SEHNR and CDR2 FQNEAQ (reference sequence). J was trimmed by 0 bases and V by 5 bases; bases with no gene match: 10. The CDR3 contains 17 residues. The CDR3 coding sequence is TGTGCCAGCAGCCTCCTGGCGGGGGTGAGCTCCTACAATGAGCAGTTCTCC. Translation: CASSLLAGVSSYNEQFS.

This chain uses TRBV5-4 with TRBJ2-7; 13 bases are shared with TRBD2. The CDR3 loop spans 17 amino acids. The V gene's germline CDR1 is SGHNT and CDR2 YYREEE (reference sequence). V lost 3 bases and J lost 2; bases outside the gene matches: 8. CDR3 in DNA: TGTGCCAGCAGCTGGACTAGCGGGAGTAAGTGGGCCTACGAGCAGTACTTC. Translated, it gives CASSWTSGSKWAYEQYF. The full variable domain, rest sourced from reference TRBV5-4 and TRBJ2-7, is ETGVTQSPTHLIKTRGQQVTLRCSSQSGHNTVSWYQQALGQGPQFIFQYYREEENGRGNFPPRFSGLQFPNYSSELNVNALELDDSALYLCASSWTSGSKWAYEQYFGPGTRLTVT.

This chain joins TRBV3-1 and TRBJ1-5; 10 nucleotides line up with TRBD1. CDR3 size: 16 residues. The germline V gene has CDR1 LGHDT and CDR2 YNNKEL (reference sequence). The V and J ends lost 4 bases and 4 bases, in that order; junction bases with no gene match: 7. The CDR3 spells CASSLSGTGVNQPQHF. The CDR3 coding sequence is TGTGCCAGCAGCCTTTCGGGGACAGGGGTTAATCAGCCCCAGCATTTT.

In its sample, this clonotype was seen many times. The chain links TRBV12-3 or TRBV12-4 to TRBJ2-5; unclear D gene. CDR3 length equals 12 residues. V gave up 7 bases and J gave up 5 bases, with 11 bases separating them. CDR3 sequence: CASTLAAETQYF. CDR3 nucleotide sequence: TGTGCCAGCACACTCGCGGCGGAGACCCAGTACTTC.

The table lists this clonotype with many counts. This chain links TRBV29-1 with TRBJ1-6; D is possibly TRBD1 (5 bases). Germline V gene sequence: CDR1 SQVTM, CDR2 ANQGSEA. The V and J ends lost 4 bases and 7 bases respectively, with 14 bases between them. CDR3 size: 14 residues. The chain's CDR3 is CSVAETAGNSPLHF. The CDR3 bases are TGCAGCGTTGCGGAGACGGCAGGGAATTCACCCCTCCACTTT.

This clonotype was detected ten times or more. The J gene is TRBJ2-1, the V gene TRBV20-1; D could derive from TRBD1 or TRBD2 (5 bases each). The CDR3 contains 12 residues. The germline V and J ends were trimmed by 5 bases and 10 bases, with 15 bases remaining between them. From germline, CDR1 is DFQATT and CDR2 SNEGSKA (reference sequence). CDR3 nucleotide sequence: TGCAGTGCTGTGTTGTCCTGGGGGGAGCAGTTCTTC. As protein: CSAVLSWGEQFF.

This clonotype was counted ten times or more. The V and J genes are TRBV12-3 or TRBV12-4 and TRBJ2-7; 10 bases match TRBD1. Trimming cost V 6 bases and J 3 bases; bases outside gene matches: 17. The CDR3 covers 18 residues. CDR3 in amino acids: CASSSSDRGLNPVYEQYF. CDR3 nucleotides: TGTGCCAGCAGCTCCTCCGACAGGGGGCTTAACCCCGTCTACGAGCAGTACTTC.

This clonotype has a count of ten or more. The chain is built from TRBV11-2 and TRBJ1-2; the match to TRBD1 covers 10 bases. CDR1 SGHAT and CDR2 FQNNGV come from the germline V gene. The CDR3 covers 16 residues. V was pared by 5 bases and J by 8 bases, with 14 bases of the junction left unmatched. This CDR3 reads CASSLKPGQGNNGYTF. CDR3 coding DNA: TGTGCCAGCAGCCTTAAGCCGGGACAGGGGAATAACGGCTACACCTTC.

This clonotype was observed a few times. The genes are TRBV15 and TRBJ2-1; no firm D call. The germline CDR1 and CDR2 sequences are LNHNV and YYDKDF (reference sequence). Trimming removed 0 bases at V and 0 bases at J, with 6 bases between. This CDR3 has 15 amino acids. For the CDR3, the DNA is TGTGCCACCAGCAGAGACGCTAGCTCCTACAATGAGCAGTTCTTC. Translation gives CATSRDASSYNEQFF.

This clonotype was counted a few times. V and J are TRBV6-4 and TRBJ2-1; D is uncertain. Trimming stripped 2 bases from V and 5 bases from J, with 4 bases between. The CDR3 runs 12 residues. Germline V CDR1 and CDR2: MRHNA, SNTAGT. Written as DNA, the CDR3 is TGTGCCAGCAGTGACGGGCACAATGAGCAGTTCTTC. Its protein product is CASSDGHNEQFF.

As to this clonotype: This clone may be a read error of a much larger clone one base away. The gene calls are TRBV20-1 and TRBJ2-2; 11 bases fit TRBD1. V dropped 3 bases and J dropped 3; count of bases not matched to a gene: 3. The CDR3 runs 15 residues. Looked up from germline, CDR1 is DFQATT and CDR2 is SNEGSKA (reference sequence). This CDR3 is CSASGQGADTGELFF. The CDR3 nucleotides read TGCAGTGCTAGCGGACAGGGGGCGGACACCGGGGAGCTGTTTTTT.

As for this clonotype: Likely a read error: the CDR3 ends without its conserved phenylalanine or tryptophan. The V gene is TRBV12-3 or TRBV12-4, the J gene TRBJ1-1; D is uncertain. The CDR3 runs to 10 residues. V lost 5 bases to trimming and J lost 2 bases, with 0 bases between them. The CDR3 region has the DNA TGTGCCAGCAGTAACACTGAAGCTTTCCTT. Protein product: CASSNTEAFL.

A few counts support this clonotype. V gene TRBV7-2 combines with J gene TRBJ2-2; 9 bases are shared with TRBD2. Germline lookup yields CDR1 SGHTA and CDR2 FQGNSA. V lost 5 bases and J lost 5; bases outside the gene matches: 9. The CDR3 loop spans 16 amino acids. CDR3 in amino acids: CASSQTLAGRTGELFF. CDR3 nucleotide sequence: TGTGCCAGCAGCCAGACCCTAGCGGGGAGGACCGGGGAGCTGTTTTTT.

CDR3 residues: CASSYIQAMNTEAFF. The CDR3 nucleotides read TGTGCCAGCAGCTATATACAGGCAATGAACACTGAAGCTTTCTTT. This rearrangement joins TRBV4-2 to TRBJ1-1, with a possible D match to TRBD1 (5 bases). CDR1 is LGHNA, CDR2 YNFKEQ, per germline. The CDR3 covers 15 residues. Trimming took 5 bases from V and 0 from J, leaving 13 bases between them.

Ten or more counts support this clonotype. The genes are TRBV28 and TRBJ1-6; D unresolved. The germline CDR1 and CDR2 sequences are MDHEN and SYDVKM. The CDR3 runs to 13 residues. Trimming stripped 1 base from V and 15 bases from J, with 13 bases between. CDR3 in amino acids: CASSLSFLPFLHF. For the CDR3, the DNA is TGTGCCAGCAGTTTATCGTTCTTACCTTTCCTCCACTTT.

The V and J genes are TRBV4-1 and TRBJ1-5; TRBD1 agrees at 7 bases. The CDR3 spans 16 residues. Germline V gives CDR1 MGHRA, CDR2 YSYEKL. The junction had 13 bases not matched to a gene; V was cut back by 4 bases and J by 7 bases. The CDR3 spells CASSPGGLRIGQPQHF. CDR3 in DNA: TGCGCCAGCAGCCCAGGGGGACTTCGCATCGGGCAGCCCCAGCATTTT.

This clonotype has a count of ten or more. The rearrangement uses TRBV10-3 and TRBJ2-1, with TRBD2 matching 8 bases. The CDR3 is 14 residues long. Per germline, CDR1 ENHRY and CDR2 SYGVKD. V lost 11 bases, J lost 0 bases, and 6 bases stayed unmatched. The CDR3 spells CAVTAGGSYNEQFF. The CDR3 nucleotides read TGTGCCGTGACCGCGGGGGGCTCCTACAATGAGCAGTTCTTC.

A few counts support this clonotype. The J gene is TRBJ2-5, the V gene TRBV10-3; D gene ambiguous. The CDR3 totals 14 residues. V gave up 2 bases and J gave up 5 bases, with 12 bases separating them. From germline, CDR1 is ENHRY and CDR2 SYGVKD. The CDR3 spells CAISEASSTETQYF. In nucleotides, the CDR3 is TGTGCCATCAGTGAGGCCTCTTCAACGGAGACCCAGTACTTC.